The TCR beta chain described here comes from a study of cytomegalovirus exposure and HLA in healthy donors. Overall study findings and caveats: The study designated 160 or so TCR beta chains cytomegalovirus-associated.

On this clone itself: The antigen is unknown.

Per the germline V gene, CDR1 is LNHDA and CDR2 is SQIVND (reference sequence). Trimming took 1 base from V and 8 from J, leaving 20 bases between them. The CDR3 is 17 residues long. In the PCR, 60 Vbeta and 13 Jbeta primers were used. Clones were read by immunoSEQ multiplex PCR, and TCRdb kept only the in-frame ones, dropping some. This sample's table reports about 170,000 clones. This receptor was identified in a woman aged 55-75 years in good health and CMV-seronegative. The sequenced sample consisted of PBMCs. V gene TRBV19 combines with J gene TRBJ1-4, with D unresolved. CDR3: CASSIGPVEGWVEKLFF. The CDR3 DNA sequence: TGTGCCAGTAGTATAGGACCCGTGGAGGGTTGGGTGGAAAAACTGTTTTTT.